This T cell receptor (beta chain) came from a study of neurological immune-mediated disorders. From 15-18 subjects, every sequencing run obtained over 200 million TCR-beta sequences. TCRdb re-called the 5' RACE reads through MiXCR, storing one row per CDR3 protein. The data hold over 35,000 distinct CDR3 sequences, with less than 5% observed a single time. The sample holds a few counts of this clonotype. At one of its ends the junction is not consistent with the germline gene, which may arise from a read error. The CDR3 totals 16 residues. Germline CDR1 and CDR2: MGHRA and YSYEKL. Sequenced material: PBMCs. The V and J genes are TRBV4-1 and TRBJ1-5; unclear D gene. The origin of this receptor is a woman aged 60-75 years with multiple sclerosis. The CDR3 loop reads CASSQEGTGENQPQNF. CDR3 bases: TGCGCCAGCAGCCAAGAAGGCACCGGAGAGAATCAGCCCCAGAATTTT.